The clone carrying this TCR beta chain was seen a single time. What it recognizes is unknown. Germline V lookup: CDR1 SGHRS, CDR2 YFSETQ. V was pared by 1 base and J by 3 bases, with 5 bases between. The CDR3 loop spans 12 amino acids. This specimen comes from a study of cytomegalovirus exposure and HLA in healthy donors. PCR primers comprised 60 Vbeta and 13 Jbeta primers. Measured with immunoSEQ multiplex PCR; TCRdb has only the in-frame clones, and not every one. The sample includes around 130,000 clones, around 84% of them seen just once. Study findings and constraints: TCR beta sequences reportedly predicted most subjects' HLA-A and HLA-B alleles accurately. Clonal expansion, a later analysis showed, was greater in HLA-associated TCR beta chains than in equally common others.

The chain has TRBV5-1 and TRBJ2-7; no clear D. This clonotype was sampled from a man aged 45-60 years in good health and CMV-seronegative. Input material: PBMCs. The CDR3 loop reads CASSLIGYEQYF. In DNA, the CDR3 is TGCGCCAGCAGCTTGATCGGCTACGAGCAGTACTTC. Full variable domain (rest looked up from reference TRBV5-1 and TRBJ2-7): KAGVTQTPRYLIKTRGQQVTLSCSPISGHRSVSWYQQTPGQGLQFLFEYFSETQRNKGNFPGRFSGRQFSNSRSEMNVSTLELGDSALYLCASSLIGYEQYFGPGTRLTVT.